This is a list of T cell receptor beta chains from one sample in a study of blood T cells in healthy people across ages. Each CDR3 protein gets one entry after TCRdb re-called the 5' RACE reads with MiXCR. The sample contains 1.6 million or so distinct CDR3 sequences, roughly a third of which appear only once. The sample consisted of blood. These receptors all come from a woman aged 30 to 39 in good health. The CDR3 runs from the conserved cysteine through the conserved F or W. D genes are given only for firm matches. The size field is filled for only some rows; it gives once, few, many or a size class.

>TRBV28|-|TRBJ2-1|-
TGTGCCAGCAACGGCTTGCCTAATGAGCAGTTCTTC
CASNGLPNEQFF
>TRBV20-1|-|TRBJ2-1|-
TGCAGTGCTACAGATTGGAGGGCGCCTTACAATGAGCAGTTCTTC
CSATDWRAPYNEQFF
>TRBV24-1|-|TRBJ2-5|TRBD1
TGTGCCACCAGTGAGCGTACTGGCGTGACAGGGGGCTTCGAGGAGACCCAGTACTTC
CATSERTGVTGGFEETQYF
>TRBV20-1|-|TRBJ1-6|TRBD1
TGCAGTGCACAATTGACAGGGTTTGATTCACCCCTCCACTTT
CSAQLTGFDSPLHF
>TRBV30|-|TRBJ1-2|-
TGTGCCTGGAGCCTAGGACACGGCTATGGCTACACCTTC
CAWSLGHGYGYTF
>TRBV28|-|TRBJ1-2|-
TGTGCCAGCAGAGGGCCGAAGGGCCGCGGCTACACCTTC
CASRGPKGRGYTF
>TRBV5-6|-|TRBJ2-1|TRBD1
TGTGCCAGCAGCTTGCCGGGACAGACCTACAATGAGCAGTTCTTC
CASSLPGQTYNEQFF
>TRBV18|few|TRBJ1-2|-
TGTGCCAGCTCACCACTCGGGGCCCCAAGGACCTATGGCTACACCTTC
CASSPLGAPRTYGYTF
>TRBV2|many|TRBJ2-3|-
TGTGCCAGCAGAGTGACAGATACGCAGTATTTT
CASRVTDTQYF
>TRBV11-2|-|TRBJ2-1|-
TGTGCCAGCACACGCGCGACCCCCTCCTACAATGAGCAGTTCTTC
CASTRATPSYNEQFF
>TRBV7-6|-|TRBJ2-3|-
TGTGCCAGCAGTCCCAGGGGCAGTGGAACAGATACGCAGTATTTT
CASSPRGSGTDTQYF
>TRBV6-2/TRBV6-3|many|TRBJ2-7|-
TGTGCCAGCAGTCCGCCGGGGGACATCCACGAGCAGTACTTC
CASSPPGDIHEQYF
>TRBV11-1|-|TRBJ2-7|TRBD1
TGTGCCAGCAGCACCGGGACAGGGAGAATTCCCTACGAGCAGTACTTC
CASSTGTGRIPYEQYF
>TRBV7-9|-|TRBJ2-1|-
TGTGCCAGCAGCGCAAAAGAGGGGGGGCCCCCGGGAGCAGACAATGAGCAGTTCTTC
CASSAKEGGPPGADNEQFF
>TRBV6-1|-|TRBJ1-5|-
TGTGCCAGCAGTGTACGCGCGGAGTCTTTACCGCAGCCCCAGCATTTT
CASSVRAESLPQPQHF
>TRBV20-1|-|TRBJ2-1|-
TGCAGTGCTAGAGATCCAGAGGGCTCCTACAATGAGCAGTTCTTC
CSARDPEGSYNEQFF
>TRBV10-3|-|TRBJ2-5|TRBD2
TGTGCCATCATGGGACTAGCGCAAGAGACCCAGTACTTC
CAIMGLAQETQYF
>TRBV28|-|TRBJ2-5|-
TGTGCCAGCGGTGAGGTTCAAGAGACCCAGTACTTC
CASGEVQETQYF
>TRBV9|few|TRBJ1-2|-
TGTGCCAGCAGCACCCGGACAGCATCACCGCTCGGCTACACCTTC
CASSTRTASPLGYTF
>TRBV4-2|-|TRBJ2-3|TRBD2
TGTGCCAGCAGCCAATTGACTAGCGGGGGGTCAGAAGTCACAGATACGCAGTATTTT
CASSQLTSGGSEVTDTQYF
>TRBV5-1|many|TRBJ2-7|-
TGCGCCAGCAGCTTGGCGGTTTGGCAGGAGCAGTACTTC
CASSLAVWQEQYF
>TRBV15|-|TRBJ2-5|TRBD2
TGTGCCACCAGCCCCCGAACTAGCGGGGCCGAGACCCAGTACTTC
CATSPRTSGAETQYF
>TRBV28|-|TRBJ2-3|TRBD2
TGTGCCAGCAGTACCCGACTAGCGGACATCACAGATACGCAGTATTTT
CASSTRLADITDTQYF
>TRBV6-1|-|TRBJ2-7|-
TGTGCCAGCAGTGAGTTTTTCTCAGGGTTAACCTACAATGAGCAGTACTTC
CASSEFFSGLTYNEQYF
>TRBV10-2|-|TRBJ2-5|-
TGCGCCAGCAGGGAAAGACGACAAGAGACCCAGTACTTC
CASRERRQETQYF
>TRBV29-1|many|TRBJ2-3|-
TGCAGCGTCTTATGGGTCCGGGACACAGATACGCAGTATTTT
CSVLWVRDTDTQYF
>TRBV12-3/TRBV12-4|-|TRBJ2-5|TRBD2
TGTGCCAGCACTGTACTAGCGAGAGAGACCCAGTACTTC
CASTVLARETQYF
>TRBV5-1|-|TRBJ1-1|-
TGCGCCAGCAGTTCGGACGTGCACACTGAAGCTTTCTTT
CASSSDVHTEAFF
>TRBV27|-|TRBJ2-5|-
TGTGCCTGCAGTCCTACTCGCCGGGGGTTAAAAGAGACCCAGTACTTC
CACSPTRRGLKETQYF
>TRBV3-1|few|TRBJ2-5|TRBD2
TGTGCCAGCAGCCAAATCGATTGGACTAGCGGGGAACAAGAGACCCAGTACTTC
CASSQIDWTSGEQETQYF
>TRBV7-9|-|TRBJ2-3|TRBD2
TGTGCCAGCAGCTTAGCCGGAGCGGGGCTTGGCACAGATACGCAGTATTTT
CASSLAGAGLGTDTQYF
>TRBV6-5|few|TRBJ2-7|TRBD1
TGTGCCAGCAAATCGGACAGGGTTTCCTACGAGCAGTACTTC
CASKSDRVSYEQYF
>TRBV5-1|-|TRBJ2-7|TRBD1
TGCGCCAGCAGACAGGGGGACGGCTACGAGCAGTACTTC
CASRQGDGYEQYF
>TRBV11-2|-|TRBJ2-2|-
TGTGCCAGCAGCTTAGACGATTTAGGCTCCACCGGGGAGCTGTTTTTT
CASSLDDLGSTGELFF
>TRBV5-1|-|TRBJ2-5|TRBD2
TGCGCCAGCAGCCCCGAGCGGGGAGGGGAGACCCAGTACTTC
CASSPERGGETQYF
>TRBV4-1|-|TRBJ1-3|-
TGCGCCAGCAGCTACTCAGAGGGTCGCGGAAACACCATATATTTT
CASSYSEGRGNTIYF
>TRBV4-1|-|TRBJ2-2|-
TGCGCCAGCAGAAAGGTCAGAGACACCGGGGAGCTGTTTTTT
CASRKVRDTGELFF
>TRBV6-5|few|TRBJ2-7|TRBD1
TGTGCCAGTGGACAGGGACATGGGTACGAGCAGTACTTC
CASGQGHGYEQYF
>TRBV20-1|once|TRBJ1-6|TRBD1
TGCAGTGCCCGACAGGGGGCCGACTCACCCCTCCACTTT
CSARQGADSPLHF
>TRBV29-1|-|TRBJ2-3|TRBD1
TGCAGCGTTGGGGGACAGGGGACTAGCACAGATACGCAGTATTTT
CSVGGQGTSTDTQYF
>TRBV7-9|-|TRBJ2-5|-
TGTGCCAGCAGCTTAGCTTACGGAGGGGGGGCCGCGGAGACCCAGTACTTC
CASSLAYGGGAAETQYF
>TRBV2|-|TRBJ1-2|-
TGTGCCAGCAGCGGATGGGACGGATTTACCGGTGGCTACACCTTC
CASSGWDGFTGGYTF
>TRBV20-1|-|TRBJ2-7|-
TGCAGTGCTAGAGATCGGGGCAGGGGCGGCTACAATGAGCAGTACTTC
CSARDRGRGGYNEQYF
>TRBV5-1|few|TRBJ2-7|-
TGCGCCAGCAGCTTGGGTGGGGATTACACCTACGAGCAGTACTTC
CASSLGGDYTYEQYF
>TRBV20-1|-|TRBJ1-2|TRBD1
TGCAGTGCTAGGGACAGGGGGGGGACCATTAACAATGGCTACACCTTC
CSARDRGGTINNGYTF
>TRBV29-1|few|TRBJ2-1|TRBD2
TGCAGCGTTGACCCTATCCTAGCGGGGGGGGGCAGTGAGCAGTTCTTC
CSVDPILAGGGSEQFF
>TRBV7-9|few|TRBJ1-2|TRBD1
TGTGCCAGCAGCCAGGGACAGGGGATAGACTTTGGCTACACCTTC
CASSQGQGIDFGYTF
>TRBV29-1|many|TRBJ2-7|-
TGCAGCGTGGTACTCAGGACAAGCTCCTACGAGCAGTACTTC
CSVVLRTSSYEQYF